What follows are 10 T cell receptor beta chains derived from one specimen sequenced in a study of blood T cell repertoires in COVID-19. Sequencing used immunoSEQ multiplex PCR; TCRdb keeps in-frame clones, though not all of them. The table lists 170,000 or so clones, roughly 87% of them singletons. Input material: PBMCs or T cells enriched from blood (not recorded which). The source is a woman aged 45-60 years who had recovered from COVID-19.

The chain carries TRBV18 and TRBJ1-2; 7 nucleotides line up with TRBD1. J lost 6 bases, V lost 0 bases, and 13 bases had no gene match. Germline V lookup: CDR1 KGHSH, CDR2 LQKENI. The CDR3 is 17 residues long. The CDR3 bases are TGTGCCAGCTCACCACCGGACAGGAGAGGGTGGGGGAATGGCTACACCTTC. Amino acid sequence: CASSPPDRRGWGNGYTF.

For the CDR3, the DNA is TGTGCCAGCAGCCAAGAGGTATTACTCTCTGGCTACACCTTC. Translated: CASSQEVLLSGYTF. This chain joins TRBV3-1 (or the pseudogene TRBV3-2) and TRBJ1-2; no firm D call. From germline, CDR1 is LGHDT and CDR2 YNNKEL (reference sequence). This CDR3 spans 14 amino acids. With 0 bases removed from V and 7 bases from J, the gap between germline ends came to 12 bases.

This clone has only one observation. This chain connects TRBV20-1 to TRBJ2-6; TRBD1 matches 10 bases. The length of the CDR3 is 16 residues. Trimming took 3 bases from V and 4 from J; bases not matched to a gene: 6. CDR1 is DFQATT, CDR2 SNEGSKA, per germline (reference sequence). The CDR3 region has the DNA TGCAGTGCTAGTCCGGGACAGGGGATCGGGGCCAACGTCCTGACTTTC. This sequence encodes CSASPGQGIGANVLTF.

CDR3 sequence (DNA): TGCAACAACGGCAGGGCAGATACGCAGTATTTT. It yields the protein CNNGRADTQYF. The chain recombines TRBV29-1 with TRBJ2-3; tentatively, D is TRBD1 (5 bases). CDR3 length: 11 residues. Germline V gene sequence: CDR1 SQVTM, CDR2 ANQGSEA.

V gene TRBV11-3 combines with J gene TRBJ2-7; D is perhaps TRBD2 (5 bases). The germline V gene has CDR1 SGHNT and CDR2 YENEEA. Between the trimmed V and J ends, which lost 7 bases and 5 bases, there was a span of 9 bases. This CDR3 spans 11 amino acids. CDR3 residues: CASTYGDEQYF. For the CDR3, the DNA is TGTGCCAGCACCTACGGGGACGAGCAGTACTTC.

V is TRBV27 and J is TRBJ2-1; D unresolved. The V gene's germline CDR1 is MNHEY and CDR2 SMNVEV (reference sequence). Trimming cost V 3 bases and J 6 bases, with 15 bases left between them. The CDR3 runs to 15 residues. The CDR3 region has the DNA TGTGCCAGCAGTTTGTTCAGATCGGCGGCCAATGAGCAGTTCTTC. Translation gives CASSLFRSAANEQFF.

The chain is built from TRBV25-1 and TRBJ1-2; D not resolved. CDR1 MGHDK and CDR2 SYGVNS come from the germline V gene. The CDR3 covers 11 residues. V was pared by 4 bases and J by 2 bases, with 2 bases between. The CDR3 here is CASSANYGYTF. The CDR3 region has the DNA TGTGCCAGCAGTGCGAACTATGGCTACACCTTC.

The rearrangement uses TRBV27 and TRBJ2-7, with 10 bases aligning to TRBD2. From germline, CDR1 is MNHEY and CDR2 SMNVEV (reference sequence). Trimming cost V 5 bases and J 4 bases; bases outside gene matches: 5. The CDR3 has 14 residues. The CDR3 sequence: CASSPHSGRYEQYF. The DNA of the CDR3 is TGTGCCAGCAGTCCTCATAGCGGGAGGTACGAGCAGTACTTC.

The chain joins TRBV11-2 to TRBJ2-6; 7 nucleotides line up with TRBD1. This CDR3 has 15 amino acids. Germline V gene data show CDR1 as SGHAT and CDR2 as FQNNGV. Germline trimming cut 7 bases from V and 2 bases from J; bases unmatched to any gene: 5. The CDR3 bases are TGTGCCAGCACCGCGACAGGGCCTGGGGCCAACGTCCTGACTTTC. Its translation: CASTATGPGANVLTF.

The chain recombines TRBV4-1 with TRBJ1-1; D ambiguous. Germline CDR1 is MGHRA and CDR2 is YSYEKL. This CDR3 is built from 14 residues. Trimming took 0 bases from V and 0 from J, leaving 5 bases between them. The CDR3 region is CASSQDAVNTEAFF. CDR3 bases: TGCGCCAGCAGCCAAGATGCAGTGAACACTGAAGCTTTCTTT.